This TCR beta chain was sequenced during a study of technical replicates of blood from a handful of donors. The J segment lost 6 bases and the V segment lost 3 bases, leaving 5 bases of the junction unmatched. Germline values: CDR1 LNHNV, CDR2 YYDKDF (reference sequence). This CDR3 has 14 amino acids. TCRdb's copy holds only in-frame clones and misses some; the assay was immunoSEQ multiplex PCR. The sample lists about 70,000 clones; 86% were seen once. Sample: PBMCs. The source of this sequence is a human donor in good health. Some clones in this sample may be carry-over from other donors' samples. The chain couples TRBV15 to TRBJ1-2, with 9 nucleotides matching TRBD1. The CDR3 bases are TGTGCCACCAGCAGCACAGGGGGCGCAAATGGCTACACCTTC. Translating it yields CATSSTGGANGYTF.